This T cell receptor beta chain originates from a study of blood T cell repertoires in COVID-19. The wider study: T cells, B-cell-depleted T cells, or PBMCs supplied cDNA or gDNA.

The Seattle patients, enrolled during active infection, were followed longitudinally. As handled by the study authors: From reference gene primer amplification, estimates of nucleated cell counts were derived. The repertoire was sequenced with immunoSEQ multiplex PCR; TCRdb's copy has only in-frame clones and lacks some. From that table come the V and J calls and clone size; the DNA was used to work out D and trimming. Altogether approximately 200,000 clones are present, about 81% being singletons, with the ten largest covering approximately 12%. V lost 5 bases to trimming and J lost 8 bases; unmatched junction nucleotides: 7. The germline V gene encodes CDR1 MNHEY and CDR2 SMNVEV (reference sequence). The CDR3 extends over 15 amino acids.

Sequenced material: peripheral blood. This sequence originates from a woman of 80 years or more with COVID-19, enrolled during active disease. The chain combines TRBV27 with TRBJ1-6, with 9 bases fitting TRBD1. CDR3 protein: CASSPTGQGYSPLHF. The CDR3 nucleotides read TGTGCCAGCAGTCCCACGGGACAGGGTTATTCACCCCTCCACTTT.